This TCR beta chain was captured in a study of regulatory T cells in long-lasting Graves disease. Whole-study results and caveats: TRBV28, TRBJ1-2 and TRBJ2-5 were segments that persistent disease favored. Limited samples may have lowered accuracy. TCR diversity in persistent Graves' patients was below that of newly diagnosed ones. Study of thyroid tissue was not done, with only peripheral blood studied.

This clonotype has only a few counts. The antigen remains unidentified. V gave up 5 bases and J gave up 7 bases; unmatched junction bases: 7. The CDR3 is 14 amino acids. Germline V CDR1 and CDR2: SGHDT, YYEEEE. Building of the TCR beta libraries involved iRepertoire HTBI primers and Arm-PCR of CDR3 regions. TCRdb processed the multiplex PCR reads anew with MiXCR; each CDR3 protein has one entry. The sample includes more than 300,000 distinct CDR3 sequences, about 16% of them seen just once. Noted time point: newly diagnosed GD, antithyroid drugs for less than 3 months. PBMC-extracted RNA yielded the TCR library.

This chain links TRBV5-6 with TRBJ1-2; 11 bases are a match to TRBD1. The sequences come from peripheral blood mononuclear cells (PBMCs), collected at new diagnosis, from a patient treated with antithyroid drugs. This sequence originates from a female donor with Graves disease. CDR3 loop: CASRPGQGAAGYTF. The CDR3 DNA reads TGTGCCAGCAGGCCTGGACAGGGGGCCGCTGGCTACACCTTC.